This is a list of T cell receptor beta chains from one sample in a study of blood T cell repertoires in COVID-19. Measured with immunoSEQ multiplex PCR; TCRdb has only the in-frame clones, and not every one. This table holds around 230,000 clones, around 88% found once. Sequencing was done on a sample of PBMCs or T cells enriched from blood (not recorded which). These receptors were collected from a woman in her thirties or forties with acute COVID-19. The CDR3 runs from the conserved cysteine through the conserved F or W. A D gene is named only where the DNA matches it firmly.

D gene: TRBD1
V gene: TRBV9
J gene: TRBJ1-4
CDR3 protein: CASSLQGARGEKLFF
CDR3 DNA: TGTGCCAGCAGCCTGCAGGGGGCCAGGGGTGAAAAACTGTTTTTT

D gene: TRBD1
V gene: TRBV6-5
J gene: TRBJ2-7
CDR3 protein: CATRRTGIYEQYF
CDR3 DNA: TGTGCCACCAGACGGACAGGGATCTACGAGCAGTACTTC

D gene: -
V gene: TRBV12-3/TRBV12-4
J gene: TRBJ2-1
CDR3 protein: CASRSDNEQFF
CDR3 DNA: TGTGCCAGCAGGAGCGACAATGAGCAGTTCTTC

D gene: -
V gene: TRBV7-6
J gene: TRBJ2-3
CDR3 protein: CASSPRVAPSSTDTQYF
CDR3 DNA: TGTGCCAGCAGCCCTAGGGTAGCGCCTTCTAGCACAGATACGCAGTATTTT

D gene: -
V gene: TRBV5-1
J gene: TRBJ2-2
CDR3 protein: CASSPSDSPNTGELFF
CDR3 DNA: TGCGCCAGCAGCCCCTCGGACTCCCCGAACACCGGGGAGCTGTTTTTT

D gene: TRBD2
V gene: TRBV10-2
J gene: TRBJ2-1
CDR3 protein: CASSFTTSGTENEQFF
CDR3 DNA: TGCGCCAGCAGCTTCACGACTAGCGGGACCGAAAATGAGCAGTTCTTC

D gene: -
V gene: TRBV15
J gene: TRBJ2-3
CDR3 protein: CATSRGAGTDTQYF
CDR3 DNA: TGTGCCACCAGCAGAGGAGCGGGCACAGATACGCAGTATTTT

D gene: -
V gene: TRBV21-1
J gene: TRBJ2-5
CDR3 protein: CASSRGDRGMRETQYF
CDR3 DNA: TGTGCCAGCAGCAGGGGTGACAGGGGCATGCGAGAGACCCAGTACTTC

D gene: -
V gene: TRBV14
J gene: TRBJ1-2
CDR3 protein: CASSAGMNYGYTF
CDR3 DNA: TGTGCCAGCAGCGCCGGGATGAACTATGGCTACACCTTC

D gene: -
V gene: TRBV14
J gene: TRBJ2-3
CDR3 protein: CASSQETGVADTQYF
CDR3 DNA: TGTGCCAGCAGCCAGGAAACGGGAGTGGCAGATACGCAGTATTTT